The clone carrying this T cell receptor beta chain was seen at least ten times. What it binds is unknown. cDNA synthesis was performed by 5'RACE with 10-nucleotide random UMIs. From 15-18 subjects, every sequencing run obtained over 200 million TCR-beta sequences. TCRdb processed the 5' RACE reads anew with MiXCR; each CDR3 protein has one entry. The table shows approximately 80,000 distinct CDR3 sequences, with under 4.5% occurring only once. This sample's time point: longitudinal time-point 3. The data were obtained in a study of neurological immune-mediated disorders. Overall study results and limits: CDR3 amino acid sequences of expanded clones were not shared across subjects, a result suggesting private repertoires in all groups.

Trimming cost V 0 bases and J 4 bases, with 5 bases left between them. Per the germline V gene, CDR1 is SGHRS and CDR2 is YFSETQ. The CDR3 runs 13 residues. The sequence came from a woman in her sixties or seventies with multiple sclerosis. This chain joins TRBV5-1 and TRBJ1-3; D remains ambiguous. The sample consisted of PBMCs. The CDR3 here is CASSLGGGNTIYF. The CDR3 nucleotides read TGCGCCAGCAGCTTGGGAGGGGGAAACACCATATATTTT.